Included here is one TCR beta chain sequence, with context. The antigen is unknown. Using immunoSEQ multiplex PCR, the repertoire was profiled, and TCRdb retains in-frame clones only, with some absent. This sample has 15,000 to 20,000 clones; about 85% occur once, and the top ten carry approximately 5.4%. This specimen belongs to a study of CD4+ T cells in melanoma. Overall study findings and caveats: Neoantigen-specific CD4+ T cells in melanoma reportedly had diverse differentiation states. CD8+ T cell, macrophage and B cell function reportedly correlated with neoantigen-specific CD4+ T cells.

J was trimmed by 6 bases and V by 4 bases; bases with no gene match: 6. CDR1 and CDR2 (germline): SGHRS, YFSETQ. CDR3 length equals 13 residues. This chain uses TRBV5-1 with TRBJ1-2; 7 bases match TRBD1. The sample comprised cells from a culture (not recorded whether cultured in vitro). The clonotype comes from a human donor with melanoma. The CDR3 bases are TGCGCCAGCAGCACTCCAGGGGGGGATGGCTACACCTTC. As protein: CASSTPGGDGYTF.